This TCR beta chain was sequenced during a study of vaccination effects on CD4 cells after COVID-19. Study-wide background: Following the second dose by a median of 72 days, the post-vaccine samples were obtained. General observations from the study: Within healthy vaccinees, only 1 of 255 vaccine-induced clones displayed cross-reactivity with common cold coronaviruses.

Regarding this clone: What it binds is unknown.

With the ViraFEST assay, the study expanded antigen-specific CD4+ T cells using viral peptide pools, then sequenced them. Cultured cells yielded isolated CD4+ T cells after less than 11 days. Two-dose vaccination with either BNT162b2 or mRNA-1273 was given to the participants. The study found no prior SARS-CoV-2 infection in the vaccine recipients, who tested negative for nucleocapsid antibodies. Sequencing used immunoSEQ multiplex PCR; TCRdb keeps in-frame clones, though not all of them. This sample yields fewer than 90,000 clones, of which around four fifths are seen a single time; around 1.1% belongs to the top ten. Between the trimmed V and J ends, which lost 0 bases and 6 bases, there was a span of 7 bases. The CDR3 contains 13 residues. Looked up from germline, CDR1 is MNHEY and CDR2 is SVGAGI.

The source of this sequence is a human donor who received a COVID-19 vaccine. This sequence joins TRBV6-5 and TRBJ2-3; a weak D match, TRBD1 (6 bases). The input for sequencing was CD4+ T cells from PBMCs cultured with HCoV-OC43 spike peptides, taken after COVID-19 vaccination. Specified subset: HCoV-OC43 spike overlapping peptide pool stimulation. The CDR3 DNA is TGTGCCAGCAGTTACTCGAGGGGGGATACGCAGTATTTT. Translation gives CASSYSRGDTQYF.